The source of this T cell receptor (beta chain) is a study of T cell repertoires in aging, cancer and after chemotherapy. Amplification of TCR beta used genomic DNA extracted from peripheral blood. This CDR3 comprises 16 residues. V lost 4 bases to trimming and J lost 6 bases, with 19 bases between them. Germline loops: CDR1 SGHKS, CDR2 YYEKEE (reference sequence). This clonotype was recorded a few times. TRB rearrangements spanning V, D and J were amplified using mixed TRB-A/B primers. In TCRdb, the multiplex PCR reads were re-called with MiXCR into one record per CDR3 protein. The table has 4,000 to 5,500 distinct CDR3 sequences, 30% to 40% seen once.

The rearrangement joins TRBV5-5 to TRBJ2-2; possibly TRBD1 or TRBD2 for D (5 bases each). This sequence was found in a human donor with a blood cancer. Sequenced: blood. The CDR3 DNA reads TGTGCCAGCAGCGTGGGGGACGGTCGATTAGCCGGGGAGCTGTTTTTT. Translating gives CASSVGDGRLAGELFF.